The 24 T cell receptor beta chains presented below share a single source sample, sequenced in a study of blood T cell repertoires in COVID-19. Some clones are missing from TCRdb's copy, which holds only in-frame ones; the method was immunoSEQ multiplex PCR. The data hold some 260,000 clones, with around 84% observed a single time. The sequencing sample was made of PBMCs or T cells enriched from blood (not recorded which). Receptor source: a man aged 30-40 years with acute COVID-19.

This clone has just a few counts. The V call is TRBV14, the J call TRBJ2-7, with D maybe TRBD2 (6 bases). CDR1 is SGHDN and CDR2 is FVKESK in the germline V gene. V was cut by 3 bases and J by 4 bases, with 22 bases left in between. The CDR3 covers 17 residues. CDR3 region: CASSHPTGRRPRYEQYV. CDR3 nucleotides: TGTGCCAGCAGCCACCCGACCGGGAGAAGGCCGAGGTACGAGCAGTACGTC.

The gene calls are TRBV11-2 and TRBJ1-2; D may be TRBD1 (5 bases). The germline CDR1 and CDR2 sequences are SGHAT and FQNNGV. The CDR3 covers 13 residues. The V end was cut by 5 bases, the J end by 4 bases, with 11 bases between. CDR3 in DNA: TGTGCCAGCAGCGAGGACACCGTCTATGGCTACACCTTC. Its translation is CASSEDTVYGYTF.

The chain combines TRBV6-2 or TRBV6-3 with TRBJ2-1, with TRBD2 matching over 16 bases. The CDR3 has 16 amino acids. The germline V gene has CDR1 MNHEY and CDR2 SVGEGT. The J segment lost 8 bases and the V segment lost 5 bases, leaving 6 bases of the junction unmatched. CDR3 residues: CASSGTSGRAPYEQFF. In DNA, the CDR3 is TGTGCCAGCAGTGGGACTAGCGGGAGGGCCCCCTATGAGCAGTTCTTC.

The rearrangement uses TRBV5-1 and TRBJ2-5; 16 bases agree with TRBD2. This CDR3 contains 18 residues. The germline V gene has CDR1 SGHRS and CDR2 YFSETQ. V was clipped by 4 bases and J by 4 bases; unmatched bases: 10. CDR3 in amino acids: CASSPDPGTSGGVETQYF. DNA of the CDR3: TGCGCCAGCAGCCCAGATCCCGGGACTAGCGGGGGGGTAGAGACCCAGTACTTC. Supplemented by reference TRBV5-1 and TRBJ2-5, the full variable domain reads KAGVTQTPRYLIKTRGQQVTLSCSPISGHRSVSWYQQTPGQGLQFLFEYFSETQRNKGNFPGRFSGRQFSNSRSEMNVSTLELGDSALYLCASSPDPGTSGGVETQYFGPGTRLLVL.

This clone was detected once. V usage is TRBV7-3 and J usage is TRBJ2-7; TRBD1 is a possible D gene (6 bases). The ends were cut back, 2 bases at V and 3 bases at J, with 17 bases in the middle. Per the germline V gene, CDR1 is SGHTA and CDR2 is FQGTGA. The CDR3 extends over 16 amino acids. CDR3 protein: CASSLLAGALLYEQYV. The CDR3 bases are TGTGCCAGCAGCTTATTGGCAGGGGCTTTGCTCTACGAGCAGTACGTC.

This chain uses TRBV6-4 with TRBJ2-1, with a possible D match to TRBD2 (6 bases). Trimming took 0 bases from V and 4 from J, leaving 13 bases between them. Looked up from germline, CDR1 is MRHNA and CDR2 is SNTAGT. The CDR3 is 16 residues long. CDR3 protein: CASSDSVSGGYNEQFF. The CDR3 DNA reads TGTGCCAGCAGTGACTCTGTTAGCGGAGGGTACAATGAGCAGTTCTTC.

The V gene is TRBV19, the J gene TRBJ2-3, with 7 bases identical to TRBD2. V was clipped by 3 bases and J by 7 bases; unmatched bases: 7. In germline, CDR1 is LNHDA, CDR2 SQIVND (reference sequence). CDR3 length: 14 residues. CDR3 coding DNA: TGTGCCAGTAGTATCCAGGGAGGGCTAAATACGCAGTATTTT. Its translation: CASSIQGGLNTQYF.

CDR3 sequence reads: CASSQNRGGNEQFF. In DNA form, the CDR3 reads TGTGCCAGCAGCCAAAACAGGGGGGGAAATGAGCAGTTCTTC. The chain combines TRBV3-1 (or the pseudogene TRBV3-2) with TRBJ2-1, with D tentatively TRBD1 (8 bases). The germline V gene has CDR1 LGHDT and CDR2 YNNKEL (reference sequence). The CDR3 spans 14 residues. V was trimmed by 2 bases and J by 7 bases, leaving 12 bases between them.

This rearrangement joins TRBV18 to TRBJ1-1; D perhaps matches TRBD1 (6 bases). The length of the CDR3 is 13 residues. Germline V CDR1 and CDR2: KGHSH, LQKENI. V gave up 5 bases and J gave up 3 bases, with 10 bases separating them. The DNA for the CDR3 is TGTGCCAGCTCAAACAACAGGGACACTGAAGCTTTCTTT. Translating it yields CASSNNRDTEAFF.

V is TRBV2 and J is TRBJ1-5, with 8 bases aligning to TRBD1. Germline values: CDR1 SNHLY, CDR2 FYNNEI. J gave up 4 bases and V 8 bases, and 4 bases lay outside the gene matches. The CDR3 has 13 residues. In DNA form, the CDR3 reads TGTGCCAGCGTGGACAGGGTGAATCAGCCCCAGCATTTT. Translation gives CASVDRVNQPQHF.

This sequence joins TRBV6-6 and TRBJ1-2, with 7 bases aligning to TRBD1. This CDR3 is 15 amino acids long. The germline V gene has CDR1 MNHNY and CDR2 SVGAGI (reference sequence). J gave up 3 bases and V 4 bases, and 8 bases lay outside the gene matches. The CDR3 sequence: CASSSPGQRHYGYTF. In nucleotides, the CDR3 is TGTGCCAGCAGTTCCCCGGGACAGAGACACTATGGCTACACCTTC.

J is TRBJ2-2 and V is TRBV28, with 7 nucleotides matching TRBD1. The CDR3 has 15 amino acids. CDR1 MDHEN and CDR2 SYDVKM come from the germline V gene. V lost 7 bases, J lost 7 bases, and 12 bases stayed unmatched. CDR3 protein: CASKGARDPLGELFF. The DNA of the CDR3 is TGTGCCAGCAAGGGGGCAAGGGACCCCCTCGGGGAGCTGTTTTTT.

The V call is TRBV27, the J call TRBJ2-3; 11 bases map to TRBD2. V lost 6 bases and J lost 3; bases outside the gene matches: 5. CDR1 MNHEY and CDR2 SMNVEV come from the germline V gene (reference sequence). The CDR3 is made up of 15 amino acids. The DNA for the CDR3 is TGTGCCAGCAGGATAGCGGGAGGGAGGACAGATACGCAGTATTTT. Translation: CASRIAGGRTDTQYF.

This clone was observed once. The chain links TRBV28 to TRBJ1-2, with 7 bases aligning to TRBD1. The CDR3 runs to 14 residues. Germline loops: CDR1 MDHEN, CDR2 SYDVKM. V trimming: 6 bases; J trimming: 5 bases; junction bases outside the gene matches: 9. The CDR3 nucleotides read TGTGCCAGCAGCGCGGGACAGATAATTTATGGCTACACCTTC. It specifies CASSAGQIIYGYTF.

The chain carries TRBV4-2 and TRBJ2-7; 8 bases line up with TRBD1. Looked up from germline, CDR1 is LGHNA and CDR2 is YNFKEQ. The CDR3 sequence is 15 residues long. The ends lost 3 bases at V and 3 bases at J; junction bases unmatched: 7. CDR3 in amino acids: CASSQDAQGVYEQYV. The CDR3 region has the DNA TGTGCCAGCAGCCAGGATGCACAGGGGGTCTACGAGCAGTACGTC.

The chain is built from TRBV12-3 or TRBV12-4 and TRBJ1-1; D perhaps matches TRBD1 (6 bases). The CDR3 sequence is 13 residues long. Trimming took off 2 bases at V and 5 bases at J, with 9 bases between the two ends. Here the CDR3 reads CASSLIGQTEAFF. The CDR3 DNA follows: TGTGCCAGCAGTTTAATCGGACAGACTGAAGCTTTCTTT.

The chain uses TRBV4-2 and TRBJ2-5; 8 bases match TRBD2. Losses at the gene ends were 0 bases for V and 1 base for J; bases not matched to a gene: 4. Germline values: CDR1 LGHNA, CDR2 YNFKEQ. The length of the CDR3 is 16 residues. CDR3 loop: CASSQENSGVQETQYF. CDR3 sequence (DNA): TGTGCCAGCAGCCAAGAGAATAGCGGGGTCCAAGAGACCCAGTACTTC.

This chain links TRBV13 with TRBJ1-6, with 9 bases lining up with TRBD1. V shed 5 bases and J 9 bases; nucleotides not matched to a gene: 5. This CDR3 has 14 amino acids. Germline values: CDR1 PRHDT, CDR2 FYEKMQ (reference sequence). CDR3 coding DNA: TGTGCCAGCAGCCCCTGGGACAGGGTTTCACCCCTCCACTTT. Encoded protein: CASSPWDRVSPLHF.

The chain couples TRBV6-6 to TRBJ2-2, with a weak D call TRBD2 (5 bases). CDR1 is MNHNY and CDR2 is SVGAGI in the germline V gene (reference sequence). There are 14 residues in the CDR3. Trimming removed 11 bases from V and 2 bases from J, with 15 bases in between. CDR3 nucleotides: TGTGCCTTAGCAAGGGCTAGCAACACCGGGGAGCTGTTTTTT. It yields the protein CALARASNTGELFF.

The chain couples TRBV2 to TRBJ2-1, with TRBD2 identical over 12 bases. The V gene end was trimmed by 8 bases and the J gene end by 7 bases; junction bases not matched to a gene: 6. The germline V gene has CDR1 SNHLY and CDR2 FYNNEI. The CDR3 consists of 14 residues. CDR3 coding DNA: TGTGCCAGCTACACTAGCGGGGGGATTAATGAGCAGTTCTTC. This gives the protein CASYTSGGINEQFF.

This clone was picked up many times. The V gene is TRBV10-3, the J gene TRBJ1-6; 10 bases line up with TRBD1. CDR3 length: 15 amino acids. V gave up 3 bases and J gave up 8 bases; unmatched junction bases: 4. The V gene's germline CDR1 is ENHRY and CDR2 SYGVKD. The CDR3, as DNA: TGTGCCATCAGTGATACCGGGACAGGGGATTCACCCCTCCACTTT. Translating gives CAISDTGTGDSPLHF.

This chain uses TRBV13 with TRBJ1-1, with D maybe TRBD1 (6 bases). CDR3 size: 17 residues. Germline loops: CDR1 PRHDT, CDR2 FYEKMQ (reference sequence). V lost 4 bases to trimming and J lost 0 bases, with 18 bases between them. The CDR3 spells CASSYPGAGNMNTEAFF. The CDR3 nucleotides read TGTGCCAGCAGCTACCCAGGGGCAGGAAACATGAACACTGAAGCTTTCTTT.

This sequence joins TRBV27 and TRBJ2-7, with D hard to call. In germline, CDR1 is MNHEY, CDR2 SMNVEV (reference sequence). V dropped 6 bases and J dropped 6 bases, with 9 bases sitting between them. The CDR3 is 11 residues long. The CDR3 here is CASRGLGEQYV. Here the CDR3 DNA reads TGTGCCAGCAGGGGCCTTGGCGAGCAGTACGTC.

The rearrangement links TRBV10-2 to TRBJ1-5, with D possibly matching TRBD1 (6 bases). From germline, CDR1 is WSHSY and CDR2 SAAADI. CDR3 length equals 16 residues. Trimming took 2 bases from V and 2 from J, leaving 13 bases between them. In nucleotides, the CDR3 is TGCGCCAGCAGTGAGACCCCAGGGGTGGGCAATCAGCCCCAGCATTTT. Protein sequence: CASSETPGVGNQPQHF.